A single sample is the source of the 21 T cell receptor beta chains below, sequenced in a study of post-analysis software for immune sequencing data. These receptors' antigens are unknown. Incorporated into the TCR beta cDNA libraries were unique molecular identifiers, which served to reduce PCR and sequencing biases. TCRdb ran MiXCR on the PCR reads and lists one entry per CDR3 protein. Seen here are some 800,000 distinct CDR3 sequences, around 46% observed once, and the top ten hold roughly 5%. General study findings and limits: TRBV segments more frequent in patients than in controls numbered several and included TRBV5-6, TRBV5-1 and TRBV20-1.

The source material was blood. The origin of the receptors is a girl aged 5-17 years with multiple sclerosis.

The table lists this clonotype with a few counts. The V and J genes are TRBV28 and TRBJ2-7, with a possible D match to TRBD1 (6 bases). The CDR3 is made up of 15 amino acids. The germline V gene has CDR1 MDHEN and CDR2 SYDVKM. V lost 2 bases and J 2 bases, leaving 13 bases between the germline ends. The DNA for the CDR3 is TGTGCCAGCAGTTTAAAGGGGGTGGTCCCCTACGAGCAGTACTTC. This encodes CASSLKGVVPYEQYF. The entire variable domain, with the rest obtained from reference TRBV28 and TRBJ2-7, is as follows: DVKVTQSSRYLVKRTGEKVFLECVQDMDHENMFWYRQDPGLGLRLIYFSYDVKMKEKGDIPEGYSVSREKKERFSLILESASTNQTSMYLCASSLKGVVPYEQYFGPGTRLTVT.

The chain carries TRBV6-1 and TRBJ1-5; D is ambiguous. In germline, CDR1 is MNHNS, CDR2 SASEGT. The CDR3 has 17 amino acids. Trimming shortened V by 3 bases and J by 4 bases, and 19 bases separated the two germline ends. The CDR3, as DNA: TGTGCCAGCAGTGATCGGGGTATGTCCTTTGGTAATCAGCCCCAGCATTTT. Protein sequence: CASSDRGMSFGNQPQHF.

The sample holds many counts of this clonotype. V usage is TRBV5-1 and J usage is TRBJ2-1; no definite D call. Germline loops: CDR1 SGHRS, CDR2 YFSETQ. The CDR3 is 11 amino acids. V gave up 1 base and J gave up 9 bases, with 5 bases separating them. The CDR3 nucleotides read TGCGCCAGCAGCTTGTTAAGTGAGCAGTTCTTC. This gives the protein CASSLLSEQFF.

This clonotype was detected only a few times. The chain uses TRBV20-1 and TRBJ1-2, with D possibly matching TRBD1 (5 bases). Germline-derived CDR1 and CDR2 are DFQATT and SNEGSKA (reference sequence). This CDR3 contains 14 residues. V was clipped by 5 bases and J by 3 bases, with 16 bases between them. The CDR3: CSAPQDKTYYGYTF. CDR3 nucleotide sequence: TGCAGTGCTCCCCAGGACAAGACTTACTATGGCTACACCTTC.

For this clonotype: A much larger clonotype is one base distant, so this may be a read error. This chain uses TRBV7-2 with TRBJ2-5; 9 nucleotides line up with TRBD2. Germline V lookup: CDR1 SGHTA, CDR2 FQGNSA. The CDR3 covers 15 residues. Trimming cost V 5 bases and J 2 bases; bases outside gene matches: 6. In nucleotides, the CDR3 is TGTGCCAGCAGCCCAGTTGCGGGAGGGCAAGAGACCCAGTACTTC. It codes for CASSPVAGGQETQYF.

This clonotype occurred a few times. The chain has TRBV4-1 and TRBJ1-2, with unresolved D. The CDR3 loop spans 13 amino acids. Trimming pared 1 base from V and 8 bases from J, leaving 11 bases between. Per the germline V gene, CDR1 is MGHRA and CDR2 is YSYEKL. The CDR3 loop reads CASSQGGLGGYTF. DNA of the CDR3: TGCGCCAGCAGCCAAGGTGGACTGGGAGGCTACACCTTC.

The rearrangement uses TRBV6-5 and TRBJ2-1, with D unclear. The CDR3 extends over 14 amino acids. The germline gives CDR1 MNHEY, CDR2 SVGAGI. V was trimmed by 2 bases and J by 5 bases, leaving 10 bases between them. CDR3 loop: CASSYVAHNNEQFF. CDR3 in DNA: TGTGCCAGCAGTTACGTGGCCCACAACAATGAGCAGTTCTTC.

This clonotype came up a few times. This chain links TRBV10-3 with TRBJ1-5, with D unresolved. Trimming removed 11 bases at V and 0 bases at J, with 11 bases between. The CDR3 is 13 residues long. Germline CDR1 reads ENHRY; CDR2 reads SYGVKD. CDR3 coding DNA: TGTGCCGCCCACGGGGATAGCAATCAGCCCCAGCATTTT. This gives the protein CAAHGDSNQPQHF.

This rearrangement joins TRBV28 to TRBJ1-2; D unclear. V was shortened by 7 bases and J by 0 bases, with 9 bases between the two germline ends. This CDR3 has 13 amino acids. Germline V gives CDR1 MDHEN, CDR2 SYDVKM. The CDR3 DNA sequence: TGTGCCAGCACCCAAAGTCCTAACTATGGCTACACCTTC. Its protein product is CASTQSPNYGYTF.

There are a few counts of this clonotype. The CDR3 sequence is CASSLPGQGTSGGYTF. CDR3 nucleotides: TGCGCCAGCAGCCTGCCGGGACAGGGGACATCTGGTGGCTACACCTTC. V usage is TRBV5-1 and J usage is TRBJ1-2; TRBD1 matches 10 bases. Germline loops: CDR1 SGHRS, CDR2 YFSETQ. The ends lost 4 bases at V and 7 bases at J; junction bases unmatched: 13. The CDR3 extends over 16 amino acids.

As DNA, the CDR3 is TGTGCCAGCAGCCCCGGGACTACCCTCGGGGAGACCCAGTACTTC. Its translation: CASSPGTTLGETQYF. V gene TRBV5-6 combines with J gene TRBJ2-5, with 7 bases matching TRBD2. V lost 4 bases to trimming and J lost 5 bases; unmatched junction nucleotides: 11. This CDR3 has 15 amino acids. Germline loops: CDR1 SGHDT, CDR2 YYEEEE.

This clonotype came up a few times. The chain is built from TRBV10-3 and TRBJ2-3; TRBD2 matches at 11 bases. This CDR3 region has 17 residues. Germline values: CDR1 ENHRY, CDR2 SYGVKD. J was trimmed by 2 bases and V by 2 bases; bases with no gene match: 6. CDR3: CAISETRLAGNTDTQYF. CDR3 nucleotide sequence: TGTGCCATCAGTGAGACACGACTAGCGGGAAACACAGATACGCAGTATTTT.

This clonotype was observed a few times. This chain connects TRBV20-1 to TRBJ2-7, with 13 bases matching TRBD2. Germline CDR1 DFQATT, CDR2 SNEGSKA (reference sequence). The CDR3 consists of 19 residues. For the CDR3, the DNA is TGCATCTTACGCCGAGAGGCCACCGGGACTAGCGGGAATTCCTACGAGCAGTACTTC. Protein sequence: CILRREATGTSGNSYEQYF.

This clonotype was seen ten or more times. The V call is TRBV9, the J call TRBJ1-6, with unresolved D. Trimming took 0 bases from V and 0 from J, leaving 7 bases between them. CDR1 is SGDLS, CDR2 YYNGEE, per germline. CDR3 length: 16 amino acids. The CDR3 sequence: CASSVGESSYNSPLHF. The CDR3 DNA reads TGTGCCAGCAGCGTAGGGGAGAGCTCCTATAATTCACCCCTCCACTTT.

This clonotype has only a few counts. V and J are TRBV6-1 and TRBJ2-1; 9 bases are a match to TRBD2. CDR1 is MNHNS, CDR2 SASEGT, per germline. The CDR3 totals 17 residues. The V segment lost 0 bases and the J segment 4 bases; nucleotides outside the gene matches: 7. The CDR3 DNA reads as TGTGCCAGCAGTGAAGCGGTAGGGCTAGCGGGATACAATGAGCAGTTCTTC. Its protein is CASSEAVGLAGYNEQFF.

This chain joins TRBV20-1 and TRBJ2-5; D not resolved. This CDR3 region has 13 residues. Germline assignment: CDR1 DFQATT and CDR2 SNEGSKA (reference sequence). Trimming took off 3 bases at V and 4 bases at J, with 12 bases between the two ends. CDR3 in amino acids: CSASVALPETQYF. Here the CDR3 DNA reads TGCAGTGCTAGTGTGGCCCTTCCAGAGACCCAGTACTTC.

The chain combines TRBV27 with TRBJ2-3; D is undetermined. Germline V gene sequence: CDR1 MNHEY, CDR2 SMNVEV (reference sequence). V gave up 1 base and J gave up 0 bases, with 11 bases separating them. This CDR3 is 16 amino acids long. The chain's CDR3 is CASSLFASASTDTQYF. CDR3 DNA sequence: TGTGCCAGCAGTTTATTTGCATCAGCTAGCACAGATACGCAGTATTTT.

This clonotype was counted only a few times. The rearrangement uses TRBV28 and TRBJ2-7; D gene uncertain. CDR1 and CDR2 from the germline V gene are MDHEN and SYDVKM. The CDR3 sequence is 13 residues long. Trimming removed 3 bases from V and 3 bases from J, with 9 bases in between. CDR3 in amino acids: CASSLVRRYEQYF. In nucleotides, the CDR3 is TGTGCCAGCAGTTTGGTAAGGCGCTACGAGCAGTACTTC.

The sample holds a few counts of this clonotype. The V call is TRBV28, the J call TRBJ1-2, with unresolved D. V was clipped by 5 bases and J by 0 bases, with 10 bases between them. The CDR3 has 14 residues. The germline gives CDR1 MDHEN, CDR2 SYDVKM. The CDR3, as DNA: TGTGCCAGCAGTCCCCGGGCTACTAACTATGGCTACACCTTC. It codes for CASSPRATNYGYTF.

The table lists this clonotype with many counts. The DNA of the CDR3 is TGTGCCAGCAGCTTTTATACGGGCTACGAGCAGTACTTC. This gives the protein CASSFYTGYEQYF. V gene TRBV5-6 combines with J gene TRBJ2-7; D gene uncertain. Germline values: CDR1 SGHDT, CDR2 YYEEEE. The CDR3 extends over 13 amino acids. V was trimmed by 2 bases and J by 3 bases, leaving 9 bases between them.

Comments on this clonotype: One end of the junction is discordant with germline, which a read error may explain. The CDR3 is CASSAAGPKDGHTF. In DNA form, the CDR3 reads TGTGCCAGCAGCGCCGCGGGTCCAAAGGATGGCCACACCTTC. V usage is TRBV2 and J usage is TRBJ1-2, with D unresolved. Looked up from germline, CDR1 is SNHLY and CDR2 is FYNNEI. This CDR3 has 14 residues.